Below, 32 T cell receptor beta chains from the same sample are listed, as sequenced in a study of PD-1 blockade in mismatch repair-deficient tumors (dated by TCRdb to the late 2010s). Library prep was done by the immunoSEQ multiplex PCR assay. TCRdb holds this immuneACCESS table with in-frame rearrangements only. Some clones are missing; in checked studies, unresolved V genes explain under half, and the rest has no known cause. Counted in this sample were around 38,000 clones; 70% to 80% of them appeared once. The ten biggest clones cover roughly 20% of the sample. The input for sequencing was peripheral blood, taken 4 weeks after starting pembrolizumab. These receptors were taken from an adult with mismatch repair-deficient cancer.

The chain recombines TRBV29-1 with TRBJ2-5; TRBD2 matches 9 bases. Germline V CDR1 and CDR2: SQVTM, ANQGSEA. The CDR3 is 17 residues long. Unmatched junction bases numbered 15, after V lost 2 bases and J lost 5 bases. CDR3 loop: CSVELRVSGSGSETQYF. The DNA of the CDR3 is TGCAGCGTTGAACTCAGGGTTAGCGGGAGTGGGAGTGAGACCCAGTACTTC.

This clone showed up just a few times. The CDR3 is CASSSRGRYGYTF. DNA of the CDR3: TGTGCCAGCAGTTCTAGAGGACGGTATGGCTACACCTTC. V is TRBV27 and J is TRBJ1-2; D is unresolved. Trimming took 4 bases from V and 5 from J, leaving 11 bases between them. Per germline, CDR1 MNHEY and CDR2 SMNVEV (reference sequence). The CDR3 runs to 13 residues.

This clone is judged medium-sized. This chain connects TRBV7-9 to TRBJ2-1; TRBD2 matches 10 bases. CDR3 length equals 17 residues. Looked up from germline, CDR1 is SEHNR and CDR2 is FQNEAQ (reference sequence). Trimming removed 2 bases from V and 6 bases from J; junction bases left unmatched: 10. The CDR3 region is CASSLILAGWLTNEQFF. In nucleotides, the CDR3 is TGTGCCAGCAGCTTAATACTAGCGGGATGGTTGACCAATGAGCAGTTCTTC.

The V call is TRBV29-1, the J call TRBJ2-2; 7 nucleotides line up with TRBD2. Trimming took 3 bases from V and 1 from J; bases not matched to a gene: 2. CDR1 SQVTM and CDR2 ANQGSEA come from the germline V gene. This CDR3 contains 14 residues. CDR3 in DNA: TGCAGCGTTGAGTCGGGGGGGAACACCGGGGAGCTGTTTTTT. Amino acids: CSVESGGNTGELFF.

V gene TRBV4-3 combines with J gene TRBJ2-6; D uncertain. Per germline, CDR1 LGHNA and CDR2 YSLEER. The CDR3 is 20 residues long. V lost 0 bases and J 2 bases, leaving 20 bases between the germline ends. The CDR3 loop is CASSQEGGVGDWAGANVLTF. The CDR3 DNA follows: TGCGCCAGCAGCCAAGAGGGTGGTGTTGGGGATTGGGCTGGGGCCAACGTCCTGACTTTC.

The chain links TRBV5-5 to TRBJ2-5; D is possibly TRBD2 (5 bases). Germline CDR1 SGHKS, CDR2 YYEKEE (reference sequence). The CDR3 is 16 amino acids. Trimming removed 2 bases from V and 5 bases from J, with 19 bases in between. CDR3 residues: CASSLLASRVGETQYF. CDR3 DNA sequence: TGTGCCAGCAGCTTATTGGCTAGCCGGGTGGGGGAGACCCAGTACTTC.

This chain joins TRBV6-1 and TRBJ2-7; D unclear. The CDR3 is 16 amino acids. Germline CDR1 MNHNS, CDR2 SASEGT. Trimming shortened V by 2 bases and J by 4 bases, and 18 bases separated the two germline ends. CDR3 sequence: CASSEKSRNLMYEQYF. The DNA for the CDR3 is TGTGCCAGCAGTGAAAAGAGCCGCAACCTAATGTACGAGCAGTACTTC.

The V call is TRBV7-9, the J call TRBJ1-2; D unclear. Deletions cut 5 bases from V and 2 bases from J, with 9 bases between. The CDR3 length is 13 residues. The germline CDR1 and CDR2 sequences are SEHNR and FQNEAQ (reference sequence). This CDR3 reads CASSPGPNYGYTF. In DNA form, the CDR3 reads TGTGCCAGCAGCCCCGGGCCGAACTATGGCTACACCTTC.

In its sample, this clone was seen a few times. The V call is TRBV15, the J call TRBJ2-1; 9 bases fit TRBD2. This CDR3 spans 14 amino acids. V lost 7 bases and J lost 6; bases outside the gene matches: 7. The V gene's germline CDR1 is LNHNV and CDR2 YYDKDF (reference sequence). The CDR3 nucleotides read TGTGCCACCATCGGGAGCGGGAGGCCCAATGAGCAGTTCTTC. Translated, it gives CATIGSGRPNEQFF.

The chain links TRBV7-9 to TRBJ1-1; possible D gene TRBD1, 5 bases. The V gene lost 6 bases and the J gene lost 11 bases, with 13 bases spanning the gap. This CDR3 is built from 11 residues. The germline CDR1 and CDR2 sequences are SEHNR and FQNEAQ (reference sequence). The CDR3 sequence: CASSGAGKAFF. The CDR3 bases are TGTGCCAGCAGTGGGGCAGGGAAGGCTTTCTTT.

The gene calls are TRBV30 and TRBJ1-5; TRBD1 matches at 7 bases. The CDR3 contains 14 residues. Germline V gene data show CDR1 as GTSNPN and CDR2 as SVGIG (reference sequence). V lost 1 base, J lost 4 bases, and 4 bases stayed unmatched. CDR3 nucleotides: TGTGCCTGGAGTGAAGCCAGGGGGAATCAGCCCCAGCATTTT. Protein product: CAWSEARGNQPQHF.

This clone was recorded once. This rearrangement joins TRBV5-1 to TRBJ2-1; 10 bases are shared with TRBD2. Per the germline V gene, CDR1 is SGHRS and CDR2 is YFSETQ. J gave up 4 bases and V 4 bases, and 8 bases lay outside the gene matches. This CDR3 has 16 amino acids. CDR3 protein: CASSISGRRRYNEQFF. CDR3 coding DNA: TGCGCCAGCAGCATTAGCGGGAGGCGACGGTACAATGAGCAGTTCTTC.

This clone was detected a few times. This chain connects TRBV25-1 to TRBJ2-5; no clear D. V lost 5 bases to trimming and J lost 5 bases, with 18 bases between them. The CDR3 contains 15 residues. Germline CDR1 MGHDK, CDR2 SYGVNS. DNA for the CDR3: TGTGCCAGCAGTCCCGACTTCGTAGGCGGCGAGACCCAGTACTTC. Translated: CASSPDFVGGETQYF.

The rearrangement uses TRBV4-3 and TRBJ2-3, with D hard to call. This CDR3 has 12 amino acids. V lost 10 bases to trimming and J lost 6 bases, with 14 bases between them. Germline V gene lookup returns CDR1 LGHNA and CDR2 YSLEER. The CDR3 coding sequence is TGCGCCATCCAGCGCCGGGTTGATACGCAGTATTTT. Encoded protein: CAIQRRVDTQYF.

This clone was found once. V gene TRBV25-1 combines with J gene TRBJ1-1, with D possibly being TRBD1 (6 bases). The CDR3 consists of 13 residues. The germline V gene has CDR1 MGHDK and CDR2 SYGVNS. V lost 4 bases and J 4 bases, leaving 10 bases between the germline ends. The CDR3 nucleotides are TGTGCCAGCAGTGTGGGGGGGGCCACTGAAGCTTTCTTT. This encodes CASSVGGATEAFF. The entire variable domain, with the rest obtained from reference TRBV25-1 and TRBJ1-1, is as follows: EADIYQTPRYLVIGTGKKITLECSQTMGHDKMYWYQQDPGMELHLIHYSYGVNSTEKGDLSSESTVSRIRTEHFPLTLESARPSHTSQYLCASSVGGATEAFFGQGTRLTVV.

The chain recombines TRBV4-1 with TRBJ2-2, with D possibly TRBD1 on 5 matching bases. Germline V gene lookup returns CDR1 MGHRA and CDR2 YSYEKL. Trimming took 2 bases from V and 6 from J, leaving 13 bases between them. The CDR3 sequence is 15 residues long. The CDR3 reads CASSQPPEGAGELFF. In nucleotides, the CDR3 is TGCGCCAGCAGCCAACCCCCGGAAGGGGCCGGGGAGCTGTTTTTT.

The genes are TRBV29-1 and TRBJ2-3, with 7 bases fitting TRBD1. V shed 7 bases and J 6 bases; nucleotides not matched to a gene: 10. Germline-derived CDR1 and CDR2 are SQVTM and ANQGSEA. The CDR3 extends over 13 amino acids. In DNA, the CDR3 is TGCAGCGCCGAGACAGGGTCGCTGGATACGCAGTATTTT. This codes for CSAETGSLDTQYF.

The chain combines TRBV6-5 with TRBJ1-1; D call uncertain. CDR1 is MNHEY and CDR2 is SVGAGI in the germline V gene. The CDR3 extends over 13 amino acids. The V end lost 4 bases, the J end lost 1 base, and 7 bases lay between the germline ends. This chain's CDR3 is CASSSRQNTEAFF. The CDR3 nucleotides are TGTGCCAGCAGTTCGAGACAGAACACTGAAGCTTTCTTT.

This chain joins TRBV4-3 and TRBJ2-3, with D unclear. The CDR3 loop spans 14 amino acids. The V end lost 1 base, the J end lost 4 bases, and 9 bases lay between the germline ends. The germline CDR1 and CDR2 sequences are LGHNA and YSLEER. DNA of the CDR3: TGCGCCAGCAGCCAAGGTCTTGGAGCAGATACGCAGTATTTT. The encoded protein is CASSQGLGADTQYF.

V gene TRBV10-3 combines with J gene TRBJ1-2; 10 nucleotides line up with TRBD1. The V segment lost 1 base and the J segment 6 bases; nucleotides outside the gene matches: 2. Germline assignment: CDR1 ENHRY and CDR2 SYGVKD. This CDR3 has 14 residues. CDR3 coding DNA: TGTGCCATCAGTGAGTTCGGGACAGGGGATGGCTACACCTTC. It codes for CAISEFGTGDGYTF.

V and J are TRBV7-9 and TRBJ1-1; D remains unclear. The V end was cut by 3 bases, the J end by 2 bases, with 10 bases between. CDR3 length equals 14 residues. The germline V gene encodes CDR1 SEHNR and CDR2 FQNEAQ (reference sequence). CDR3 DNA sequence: TGTGCCAGCAGCTTCAGCTTCTTAAACACTGAAGCTTTCTTT. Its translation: CASSFSFLNTEAFF.

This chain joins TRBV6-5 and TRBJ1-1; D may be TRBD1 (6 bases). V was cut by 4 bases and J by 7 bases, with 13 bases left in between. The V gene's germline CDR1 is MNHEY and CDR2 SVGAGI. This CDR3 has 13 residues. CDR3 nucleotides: TGTGCCAGCAGTTCTACCACAGGGATTGAAGCTTTCTTT. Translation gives CASSSTTGIEAFF.

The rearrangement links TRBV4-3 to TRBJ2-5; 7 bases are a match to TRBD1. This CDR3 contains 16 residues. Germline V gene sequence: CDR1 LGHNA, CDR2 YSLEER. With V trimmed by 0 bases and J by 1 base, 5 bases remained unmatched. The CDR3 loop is CASSQERGQIQETQYF. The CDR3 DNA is TGCGCCAGCAGCCAAGAGAGGGGACAGATCCAAGAGACCCAGTACTTC.

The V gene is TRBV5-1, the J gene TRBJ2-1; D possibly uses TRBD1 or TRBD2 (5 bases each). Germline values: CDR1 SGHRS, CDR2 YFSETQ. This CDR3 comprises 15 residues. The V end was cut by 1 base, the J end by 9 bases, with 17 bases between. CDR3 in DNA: TGCGCCAGCAGCTTGCGTGGGGGAGTTATCGGTGAGCAGTTCTTC. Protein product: CASSLRGGVIGEQFF.

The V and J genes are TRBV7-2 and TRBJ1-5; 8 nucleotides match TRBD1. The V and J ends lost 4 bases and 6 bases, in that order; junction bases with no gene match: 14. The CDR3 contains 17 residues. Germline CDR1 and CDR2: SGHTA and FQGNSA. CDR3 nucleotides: TGTGCCAGCAGCTCGGGATTTGGGACAGGTGCGTTTCAGCCCCAGCATTTT. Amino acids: CASSSGFGTGAFQPQHF.

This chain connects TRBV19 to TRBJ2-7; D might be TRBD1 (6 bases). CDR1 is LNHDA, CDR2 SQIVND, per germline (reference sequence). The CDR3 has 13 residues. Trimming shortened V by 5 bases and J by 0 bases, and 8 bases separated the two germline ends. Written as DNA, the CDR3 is TGTGCCAGTAGTCAGGGACACTCCTACGAGCAGTACTTC. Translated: CASSQGHSYEQYF.

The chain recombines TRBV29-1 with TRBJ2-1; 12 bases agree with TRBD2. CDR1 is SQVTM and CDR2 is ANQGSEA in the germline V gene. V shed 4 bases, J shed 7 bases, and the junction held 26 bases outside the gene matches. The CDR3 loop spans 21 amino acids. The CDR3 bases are TGCAGCGTTGCCCTGGACCGGACTAGCGGGATCGTATACGCCTTAGGGAATGAGCAGTTCTTC. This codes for CSVALDRTSGIVYALGNEQFF.

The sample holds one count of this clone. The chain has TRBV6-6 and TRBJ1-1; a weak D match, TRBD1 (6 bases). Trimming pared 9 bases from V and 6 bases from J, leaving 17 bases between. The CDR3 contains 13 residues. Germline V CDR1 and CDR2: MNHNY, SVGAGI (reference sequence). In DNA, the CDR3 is TGTGCCAGTCTTATCTACCAGGGGTCTGAAGCTTTCTTT. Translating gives CASLIYQGSEAFF.

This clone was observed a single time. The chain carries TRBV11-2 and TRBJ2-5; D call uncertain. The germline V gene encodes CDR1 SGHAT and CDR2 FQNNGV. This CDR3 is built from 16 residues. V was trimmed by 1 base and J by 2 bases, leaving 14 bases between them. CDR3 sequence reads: CASSLVLWAGQETQYF. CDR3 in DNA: TGTGCCAGCAGCTTAGTCTTGTGGGCAGGTCAAGAGACCCAGTACTTC.

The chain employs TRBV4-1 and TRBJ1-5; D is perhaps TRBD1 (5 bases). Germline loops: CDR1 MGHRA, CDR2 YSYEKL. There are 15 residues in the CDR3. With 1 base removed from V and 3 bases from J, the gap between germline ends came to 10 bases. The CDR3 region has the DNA TGCGCCAGCAGCCAAGGGTGGGGGGTCAATCAGCCCCAGCATTTT. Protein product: CASSQGWGVNQPQHF.

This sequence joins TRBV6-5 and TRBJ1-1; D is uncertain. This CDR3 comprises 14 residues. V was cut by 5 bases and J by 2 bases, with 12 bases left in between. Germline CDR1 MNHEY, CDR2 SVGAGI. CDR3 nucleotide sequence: TGTGCCAGCAGTGTGACCGAGATTAACACTGAAGCTTTCTTT. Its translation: CASSVTEINTEAFF.

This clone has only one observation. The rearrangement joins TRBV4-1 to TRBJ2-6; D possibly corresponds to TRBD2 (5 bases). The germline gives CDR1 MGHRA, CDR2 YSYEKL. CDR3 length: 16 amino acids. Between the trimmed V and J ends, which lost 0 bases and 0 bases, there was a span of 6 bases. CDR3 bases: TGCGCCAGCAGCCAAGATCGGGGCTCTGGGGCCAACGTCCTGACTTTC. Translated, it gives CASSQDRGSGANVLTF.